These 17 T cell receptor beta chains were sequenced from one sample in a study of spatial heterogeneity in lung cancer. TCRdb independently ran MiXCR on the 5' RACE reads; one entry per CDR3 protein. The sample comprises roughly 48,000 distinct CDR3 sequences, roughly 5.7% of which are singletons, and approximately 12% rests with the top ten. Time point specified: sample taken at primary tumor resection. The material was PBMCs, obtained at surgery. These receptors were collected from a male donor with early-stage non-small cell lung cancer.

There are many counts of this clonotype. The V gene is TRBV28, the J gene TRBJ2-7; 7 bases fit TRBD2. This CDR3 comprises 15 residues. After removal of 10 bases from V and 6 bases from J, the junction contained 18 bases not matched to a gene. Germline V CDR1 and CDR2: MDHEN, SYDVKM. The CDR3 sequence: CATTLDPGGGIEQYF. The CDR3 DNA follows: TGTGCCACCACCCTTGACCCTGGGGGGGGGATCGAGCAGTACTTC.

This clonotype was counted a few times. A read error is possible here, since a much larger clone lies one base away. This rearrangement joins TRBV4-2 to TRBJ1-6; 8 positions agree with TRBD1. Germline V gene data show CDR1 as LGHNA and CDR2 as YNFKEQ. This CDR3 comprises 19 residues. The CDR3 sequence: CAGSQDTARRTGINSPLHF. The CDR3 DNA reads TGTGCCGGCAGCCAAGATACGGCACGGCGGACAGGGATCAATTCACCCCTCCACTTT.

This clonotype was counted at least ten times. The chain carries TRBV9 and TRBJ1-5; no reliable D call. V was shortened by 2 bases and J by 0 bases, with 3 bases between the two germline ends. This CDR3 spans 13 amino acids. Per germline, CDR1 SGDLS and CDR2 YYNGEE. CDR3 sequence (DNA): TGTGCCAGCAGCGTGTATAGCAATCAGCCCCAGCATTTT. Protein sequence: CASSVYSNQPQHF. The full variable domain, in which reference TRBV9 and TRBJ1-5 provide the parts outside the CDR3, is DSGVTQTPKHLITATGQRVTLRCSPRSGDLSVYWYQQSLDQGLQFLIQYYNGEERAKGNILERFSAQQFPDLHSELNLSSLELGDSALYFCASSVYSNQPQHFGDGTRLSIL.

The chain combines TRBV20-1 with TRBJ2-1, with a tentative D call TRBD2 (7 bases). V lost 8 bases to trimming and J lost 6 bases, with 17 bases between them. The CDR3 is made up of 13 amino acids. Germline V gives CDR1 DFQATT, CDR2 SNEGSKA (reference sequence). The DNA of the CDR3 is TGCAGTCCCAAGGGGGGGGCCGCCAATGAGCAGTTCTTC. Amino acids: CSPKGGAANEQFF.

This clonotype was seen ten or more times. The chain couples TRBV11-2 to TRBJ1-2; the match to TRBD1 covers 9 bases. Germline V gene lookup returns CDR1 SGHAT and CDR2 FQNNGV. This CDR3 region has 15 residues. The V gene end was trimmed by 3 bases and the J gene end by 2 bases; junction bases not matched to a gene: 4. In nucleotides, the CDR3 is TGTGCCAGCAGCTTTTACGGGACAGGGAACTATGGCTACACCTTC. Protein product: CASSFYGTGNYGYTF.

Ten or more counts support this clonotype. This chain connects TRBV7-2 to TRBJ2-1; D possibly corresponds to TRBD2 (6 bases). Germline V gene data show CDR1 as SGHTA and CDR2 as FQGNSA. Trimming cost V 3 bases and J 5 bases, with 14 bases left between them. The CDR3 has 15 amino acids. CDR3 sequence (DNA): TGTGCCAGCAGCTTTTCGGGGTGGGAGGACAATGAGCAGTTCTTC. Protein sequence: CASSFSGWEDNEQFF.

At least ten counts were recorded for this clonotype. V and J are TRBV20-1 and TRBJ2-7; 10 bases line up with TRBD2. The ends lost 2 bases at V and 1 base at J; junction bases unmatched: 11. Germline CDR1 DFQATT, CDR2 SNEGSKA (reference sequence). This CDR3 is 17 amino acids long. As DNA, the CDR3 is TGCAGTGCTAGATCGAGAGGGCTAGCGGGAGTTTCCTACGAGCAGTACTTC. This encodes CSARSRGLAGVSYEQYF.

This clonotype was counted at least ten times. DNA for the CDR3: TGTGCCAGCTACCTTCTAGGGACGGCGAGCTCCTACGAGCAGTACTTC. Its translation: CASYLLGTASSYEQYF. The rearrangement uses TRBV5-6 and TRBJ2-7; D may be TRBD1 or TRBD2 (5 bases each). The CDR3 loop spans 16 amino acids. Germline V gene lookup returns CDR1 SGHDT and CDR2 YYEEEE. The V gene lost 7 bases and the J gene lost 0 bases, with 20 bases spanning the gap.

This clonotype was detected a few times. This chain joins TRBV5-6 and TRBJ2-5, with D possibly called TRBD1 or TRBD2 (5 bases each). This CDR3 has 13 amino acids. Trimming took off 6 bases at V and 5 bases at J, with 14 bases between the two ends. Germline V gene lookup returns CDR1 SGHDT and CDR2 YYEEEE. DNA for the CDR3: TGTGCCAGCACCCTCCCAGGGACGGAGACCCAGTACTTC. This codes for CASTLPGTETQYF. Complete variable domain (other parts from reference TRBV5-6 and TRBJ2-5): DAGVTQSPTHLIKTRGQQVTLRCSPKSGHDTVSWYQQALGQGPQFIFQYYEEEERQRGNFPDRFSGHQFPNYSSELNVNALLLGDSALYLCASTLPGTETQYFGPGTRLLVL.

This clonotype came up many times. As DNA, the CDR3 is TGTGCCAGCAGTTTAAAGCAGGGAATGAACACTGAAGCTTTCTTT. Translation gives CASSLKQGMNTEAFF. The rearrangement links TRBV27 to TRBJ1-1; maybe TRBD1 (5 bases). Germline V CDR1 and CDR2: MNHEY, SMNVEV (reference sequence). This CDR3 has 15 amino acids. The V end was cut by 2 bases, the J end by 0 bases, with 10 bases between.

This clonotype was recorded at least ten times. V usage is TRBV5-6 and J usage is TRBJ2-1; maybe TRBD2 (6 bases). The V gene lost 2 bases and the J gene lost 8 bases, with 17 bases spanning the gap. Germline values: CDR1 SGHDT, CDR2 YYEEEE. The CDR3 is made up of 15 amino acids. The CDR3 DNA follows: TGTGCCAGCAGCTTACGGGTCACGGGACTCGATGAGCAGTTCTTC. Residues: CASSLRVTGLDEQFF.

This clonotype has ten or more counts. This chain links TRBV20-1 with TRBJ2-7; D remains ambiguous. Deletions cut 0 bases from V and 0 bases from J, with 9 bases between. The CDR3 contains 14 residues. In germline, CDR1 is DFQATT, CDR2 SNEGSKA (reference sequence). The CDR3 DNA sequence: TGCAGTGCTAGAGACTCCATCAGCTCCTACGAGCAGTACTTC. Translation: CSARDSISSYEQYF.

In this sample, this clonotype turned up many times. CDR3 nucleotide sequence: TGTGCCAGCAGCTCGGGACAGCTCCGCACAGATACGCAGTATTTT. This sequence encodes CASSSGQLRTDTQYF. The J gene is TRBJ2-3, the V gene TRBV13, with 7 nucleotides matching TRBD1. The V segment lost 4 bases and the J segment 1 base; nucleotides outside the gene matches: 5. The CDR3 contains 15 residues. Germline loops: CDR1 PRHDT, CDR2 FYEKMQ (reference sequence).

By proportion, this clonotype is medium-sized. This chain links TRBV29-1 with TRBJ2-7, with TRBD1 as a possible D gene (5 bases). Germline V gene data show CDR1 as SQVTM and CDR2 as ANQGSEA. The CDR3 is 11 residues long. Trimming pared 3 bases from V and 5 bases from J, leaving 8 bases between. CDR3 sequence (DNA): TGCAGCGTTGAGGCAGGGAACGAGCAGTACTTC. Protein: CSVEAGNEQYF.

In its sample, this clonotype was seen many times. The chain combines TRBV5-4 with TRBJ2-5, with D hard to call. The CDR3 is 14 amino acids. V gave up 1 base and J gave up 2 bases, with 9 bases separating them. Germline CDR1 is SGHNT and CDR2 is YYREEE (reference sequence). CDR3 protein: CASSLTTEQETQYF. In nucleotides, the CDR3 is TGTGCCAGCAGCTTGACTACAGAGCAAGAGACCCAGTACTTC.

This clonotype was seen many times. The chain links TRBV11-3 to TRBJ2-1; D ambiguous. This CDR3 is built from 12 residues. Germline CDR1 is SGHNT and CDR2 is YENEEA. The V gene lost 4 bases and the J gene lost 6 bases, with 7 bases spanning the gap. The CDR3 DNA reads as TGTGCCAGCAGCTCCCATGTCAATGAGCAGTTCTTC. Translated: CASSSHVNEQFF.

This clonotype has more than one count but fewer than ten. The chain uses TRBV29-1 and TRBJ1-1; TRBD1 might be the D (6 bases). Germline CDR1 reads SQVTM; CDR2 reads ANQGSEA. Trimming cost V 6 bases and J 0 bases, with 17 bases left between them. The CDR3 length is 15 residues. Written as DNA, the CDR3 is TGCAGCGTCGGGGCGACAGGCGCGATGAACACTGAAGCTTTCTTT. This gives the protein CSVGATGAMNTEAFF. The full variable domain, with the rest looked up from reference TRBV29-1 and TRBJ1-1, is SAVISQKPSRDICQRGTSLTIQCQVDSQVTMMFWYRQQPGQSLTLIATANQGSEATYESGFVIDKFPISRPNLTFSTLTVSNMSPEDSSIYLCSVGATGAMNTEAFFGQGTRLTVV.